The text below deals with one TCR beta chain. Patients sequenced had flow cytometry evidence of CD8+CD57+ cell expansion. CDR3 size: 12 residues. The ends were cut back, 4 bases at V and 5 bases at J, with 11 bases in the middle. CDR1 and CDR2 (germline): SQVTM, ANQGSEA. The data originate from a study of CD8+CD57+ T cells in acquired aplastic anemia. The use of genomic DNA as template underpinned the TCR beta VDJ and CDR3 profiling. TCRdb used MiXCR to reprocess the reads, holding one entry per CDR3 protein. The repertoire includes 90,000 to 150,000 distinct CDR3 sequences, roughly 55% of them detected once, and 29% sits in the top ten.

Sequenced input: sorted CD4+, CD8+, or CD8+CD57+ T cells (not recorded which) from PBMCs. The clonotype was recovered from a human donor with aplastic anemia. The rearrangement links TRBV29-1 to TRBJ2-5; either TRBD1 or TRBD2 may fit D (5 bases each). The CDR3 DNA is TGCAGCGTTGTTGGGTGGGGGGAGACCCAGTACTTC. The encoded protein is CSVVGWGETQYF.